Reported below is one T cell receptor (beta chain). Its antigen is not known. These data belong to a study of human T cells and chemical hapten exposure. Across the study: Patients' scalps got diphenylcyclopropenone weekly throughout the approximately 24-week study. Patch testing was performed with 0.01% DPC on the upper back, with reading at 6 days. The study's findings and limits: In comparison with controls, expanded TCRs gave rise to a significantly larger number of large CDR3 similarity clusters.

From germline, CDR1 is SGHRS and CDR2 YFSETQ. The CDR3 extends over 13 amino acids. V dropped 1 base and J dropped 6 bases, with 11 bases sitting between them. TCRdb passed the RACE reads through MiXCR, listing each CDR3 protein once. The sample yields tens of thousands of distinct CDR3 sequences, less than 11% seen once. Stated time point: patch test 2, 6 weeks after DPC sensitization. Sample treatment: therapeutic diphenylcyclopropenone sensitization with weekly scalp DPC. Total RNA was isolated from unfractionated whole blood. Sequenced here: whole blood, sampled in connection with sensitization to the hapten diphenylcyclopropenone (DPC). This sequence joins TRBV5-1 and TRBJ2-7, with D perhaps TRBD1 (5 bases). This clonotype originated in a woman between 45 and 65 years old with alopecia areata. Some clones in this sample may be carry-over from other donors' samples. The CDR3 DNA sequence: TGCGCCAGCAGCTTGCCAGGGTATAGCGAGCAGTACTTC. It is translated as CASSLPGYSEQYF.